A single sample is the source of the 21 T cell receptor beta chains below, sequenced in a study of OX40 agonist ivuxolimab in advanced cancers. Using immunoSEQ multiplex PCR, the repertoire was profiled, and TCRdb retains in-frame clones only, with some absent. The sample holds tens of thousands of clones, roughly 87% seen once. Here the sequenced sample was CD4+ or CD8+ T cells sorted from blood, taken in a trial of the OX40 agonist ivuxolimab. The receptor set was obtained from an adult with an advanced solid tumor such as melanoma, head and neck, liver or kidney cancer.

The chain recombines TRBV7-6 with TRBJ1-1; D is unclear. V lost 5 bases, J lost 8 bases, and 21 bases lay in between. The germline V gene has CDR1 SGHVS and CDR2 FNYEAQ. The CDR3 loop spans 15 amino acids. Written as DNA, the CDR3 is TGTGCCAGCAGCCCCACGAATGCGGGCCGGGCCGAAGCTTTCTTT. It yields the protein CASSPTNAGRAEAFF. Together with reference TRBV7-6 and TRBJ1-1, the CDR3 gives the full variable domain: GAGVSQSPRYKVTKRGQDVALRCDPISGHVSLYWYRQALGQGPEFLTYFNYEAQQDKSGLPNDRFSAERPEGSISTLTIQRTEQRDSAMYRCASSPTNAGRAEAFFGQGTRLTVV.

The chain is built from TRBV1 and TRBJ2-1; the table names TRBD2, a call not compared with the DNA. TRBV1 is termed a pseudogene. The CDR3 covers 14 residues. In DNA form, the CDR3 reads TGCACCAGCAGCCCGGAGGGGGGGGACAATGAGCAGTTCTTC. The encoded protein is CTSSPEGGDNEQFF.

This clone was detected ten times or more. The rearrangement uses TRBV21-1 and TRBJ1-1; the D call in the table, TRBD1, was not verified against the DNA. TRBV21-1 is flagged as a pseudogene. CDR3 length: 14 residues. The CDR3 protein is CASRKRTGVAEAFF. The DNA for the CDR3 is TGTGCCAGCAGAAAGAGGACAGGGGTAGCTGAAGCTTTCTTT.

The chain combines TRBV30 with TRBJ1-5; D possibly corresponds to TRBD1 (6 bases). The V gene lost 1 base and the J gene lost 6 bases, with 19 bases spanning the gap. The CDR3 loop spans 16 amino acids. Germline V gene sequence: CDR1 GTSNPN, CDR2 SVGIG (reference sequence). CDR3: CAWSEAGHNIPQPQHF. The CDR3 region has the DNA TGTGCCTGGAGTGAGGCGGGACACAATATCCCTCAGCCCCAGCATTTT.

This clone appeared a few times. The gene calls are TRBV10-2 and TRBJ1-1; possibly TRBD1 for D (5 bases). This CDR3 is built from 13 residues. Deletions cut 2 bases from V and 1 base from J, with 5 bases between. Looked up from germline, CDR1 is WSHSY and CDR2 is SAAADI. DNA for the CDR3: TGCGCCAGCAGTGAGGGGGGGAACACTGAAGCTTTCTTT. Its translation is CASSEGGNTEAFF.

The chain has TRBV7-8 and TRBJ2-7, with D uncertain. Trimming removed 2 bases at V and 7 bases at J, with 24 bases between. Germline V gene sequence: CDR1 SGHVS, CDR2 FQNEAQ. The CDR3 length is 17 residues. The CDR3 nucleotides read TGTGCCAGCAGCTTATCGGTCGGCGGCTCCCCGACTCGGGAGCAGTACTTC. Its protein product is CASSLSVGGSPTREQYF. Looking up the rest from reference TRBV7-8 and TRBJ2-7 gives the full variable domain: GAGVSQSPRYKVAKRGQDVALRCDPISGHVSLFWYQQALGQGPEFLTYFQNEAQLDKSGLPSDRFFAERPEGSVSTLKIQRTQQEDSAVYLCASSLSVGGSPTREQYFGPGTRLTVT.

The chain uses TRBV21-1 and TRBJ2-6; the DNA was not used to check the table's D call, TRBD2. TRBV21-1 is recorded as a pseudogene. This CDR3 is 20 amino acids long. The CDR3 DNA sequence: TGTGCCAGCAGCAAAGGAGAACTAGCGGGCGGAAGCTCTGGGGCCAACGTCCTGACTTTC. Translating gives CASSKGELAGGSSGANVLTF.

The gene calls are TRBV30 and TRBJ1-4; TRBD1 matches at 8 bases. This CDR3 has 13 amino acids. V lost 2 bases, J lost 7 bases, and 3 bases stayed unmatched. CDR1 is GTSNPN, CDR2 SVGIG, per germline (reference sequence). The CDR3 reads CAWSTGGSEKLFF. Written as DNA, the CDR3 is TGTGCCTGGAGTACAGGGGGAAGTGAAAAACTGTTTTTT.

V gene TRBV10-1 combines with J gene TRBJ1-4, with 9 bases matching TRBD1. The trim removed 0 bases at V and 7 bases at J, leaving 6 bases unmatched. Germline V gives CDR1 WNHNN, CDR2 SYGVQD (reference sequence). CDR3 size: 16 residues. The CDR3 spells CASSESPDRGGEKLFF. As DNA, the CDR3 is TGCGCCAGCAGTGAGTCCCCGGACAGGGGTGGTGAAAAACTGTTTTTT.

CDR3 sequence: CASSYSSPPAQPQHF. The CDR3, as DNA: TGTGCCAGCAGTTACTCGAGTCCGCCGGCTCAGCCCCAGCATTTT. J is TRBJ1-5 and V is TRBV6-5; D gene unclear. The CDR3 extends over 15 amino acids. The germline V and J ends were trimmed by 0 bases and 6 bases, with 12 bases remaining between them. In germline, CDR1 is MNHEY, CDR2 SVGAGI.

The chain carries TRBV5-4 and TRBJ1-4; 9 bases line up with TRBD1. This CDR3 comprises 16 residues. J lost 4 bases, V lost 4 bases, and 8 bases had no gene match. Germline assignment: CDR1 SGHNT and CDR2 YYREEE (reference sequence). Written as DNA, the CDR3 is TGTGCCAGCAGCCCTAGAGGACAGGGGATTAATGAAAAACTGTTTTTT. Its protein is CASSPRGQGINEKLFF.

The chain has TRBV5-1 and TRBJ2-3; 13 bases agree with TRBD2. Germline V gives CDR1 SGHRS, CDR2 YFSETQ. V was pared by 1 base and J by 2 bases, with 1 base of the junction left unmatched. CDR3 size: 16 residues. CDR3 residues: CASSLTSGGATDTQYF. CDR3 in DNA: TGCGCCAGCAGCTTGACTAGCGGGGGGGCCACAGATACGCAGTATTTT.

This clone was observed a few times. The CDR3, as DNA: TGTGCCAGCAGTTTAGGCCGGAAAACTGAAGCTTTCTTT. Residues: CASSLGRKTEAFF. The chain employs TRBV27 and TRBJ1-1, with no clear D. Germline V CDR1 and CDR2: MNHEY, SMNVEV (reference sequence). The CDR3 has 13 residues. V gave up 2 bases and J gave up 5 bases, with 9 bases separating them.

The V call is TRBV7-9, the J call TRBJ1-2, with a weak D call TRBD1 (6 bases). There are 14 residues in the CDR3. In germline, CDR1 is SEHNR, CDR2 FQNEAQ (reference sequence). The V and J ends lost 4 bases and 8 bases respectively, with 17 bases between them. CDR3 sequence reads: CASSSRGRYLGYTF. CDR3 in DNA: TGTGCCAGCAGCTCGCGGGGGCGTTATCTAGGCTACACCTTC.

The chain recombines TRBV11-2 with TRBJ2-7; D remains unclear. Trimming took off 1 base at V and 4 bases at J, with 11 bases between the two ends. This CDR3 region has 14 residues. Germline V CDR1 and CDR2: SGHAT, FQNNGV. DNA of the CDR3: TGTGCCAGCAGCTTAGCTCCTCAGGTATACGAGCAGTACTTC. As protein: CASSLAPQVYEQYF.

The chain is built from TRBV10-3 and TRBJ2-2; maybe TRBD2 (6 bases). Germline loops: CDR1 ENHRY, CDR2 SYGVKD. V was trimmed by 6 bases and J by 2 bases, leaving 10 bases between them. There are 14 residues in the CDR3. The CDR3 DNA follows: TGTGCCATCAGCGGGGGTTCAAACACCGGGGAGCTGTTTTTT. It is translated as CAISGGSNTGELFF.

The V and J genes are TRBV30 and TRBJ1-4; the D is unclear. The germline V gene has CDR1 GTSNPN and CDR2 SVGIG (reference sequence). Trimming stripped 2 bases from V and 6 bases from J, with 4 bases between. The CDR3 is 11 residues long. The CDR3 protein is CAWSSDEKLFF. CDR3 bases: TGTGCCTGGAGTTCAGATGAAAAACTGTTTTTT.

The rearrangement links TRBV7-3 to TRBJ1-3; 7 bases agree with TRBD1. Germline V gives CDR1 SGHTA, CDR2 FQGTGA. The CDR3 extends over 15 amino acids. Unmatched junction bases numbered 4, after V lost 3 bases and J lost 2 bases. The CDR3 DNA is TGTGCCAGCAGCTTCCAGGGGGGGCCTGGAAACACCATATATTTT. This translates into CASSFQGGPGNTIYF.

This clone was counted a single time. The rearrangement uses TRBV5-4 and TRBJ2-1; 11 positions agree with TRBD2. CDR3 length: 14 residues. Germline lookup yields CDR1 SGHNT and CDR2 YYREEE (reference sequence). Trimming took 4 bases from V and 5 from J; bases not matched to a gene: 2. As DNA, the CDR3 is TGTGCCAGCAGCCCTAGCGGGGGGCACAATGAGCAGTTCTTC. Translation: CASSPSGGHNEQFF.

The rearrangement joins TRBV6-1 to TRBJ1-2; D remains ambiguous. V lost 1 base and J lost 4, with 10 bases in between. The CDR3 sequence is 14 residues long. The V gene's germline CDR1 is MNHNS and CDR2 SASEGT. Here the CDR3 reads CASSEGANIYGYTF. In DNA form, the CDR3 reads TGTGCCAGCAGTGAAGGGGCAAATATCTATGGCTACACCTTC.

V is TRBV10-3 and J is TRBJ1-2; 7 positions agree with TRBD1. CDR1 is ENHRY, CDR2 SYGVKD, per germline. The CDR3 consists of 14 residues. V shed 4 bases and J 4 bases; nucleotides not matched to a gene: 6. DNA of the CDR3: TGTGCCATCAGTGGTGGGGACAGCCTCTATGGCTACACCTTC. Its translation is CAISGGDSLYGYTF.